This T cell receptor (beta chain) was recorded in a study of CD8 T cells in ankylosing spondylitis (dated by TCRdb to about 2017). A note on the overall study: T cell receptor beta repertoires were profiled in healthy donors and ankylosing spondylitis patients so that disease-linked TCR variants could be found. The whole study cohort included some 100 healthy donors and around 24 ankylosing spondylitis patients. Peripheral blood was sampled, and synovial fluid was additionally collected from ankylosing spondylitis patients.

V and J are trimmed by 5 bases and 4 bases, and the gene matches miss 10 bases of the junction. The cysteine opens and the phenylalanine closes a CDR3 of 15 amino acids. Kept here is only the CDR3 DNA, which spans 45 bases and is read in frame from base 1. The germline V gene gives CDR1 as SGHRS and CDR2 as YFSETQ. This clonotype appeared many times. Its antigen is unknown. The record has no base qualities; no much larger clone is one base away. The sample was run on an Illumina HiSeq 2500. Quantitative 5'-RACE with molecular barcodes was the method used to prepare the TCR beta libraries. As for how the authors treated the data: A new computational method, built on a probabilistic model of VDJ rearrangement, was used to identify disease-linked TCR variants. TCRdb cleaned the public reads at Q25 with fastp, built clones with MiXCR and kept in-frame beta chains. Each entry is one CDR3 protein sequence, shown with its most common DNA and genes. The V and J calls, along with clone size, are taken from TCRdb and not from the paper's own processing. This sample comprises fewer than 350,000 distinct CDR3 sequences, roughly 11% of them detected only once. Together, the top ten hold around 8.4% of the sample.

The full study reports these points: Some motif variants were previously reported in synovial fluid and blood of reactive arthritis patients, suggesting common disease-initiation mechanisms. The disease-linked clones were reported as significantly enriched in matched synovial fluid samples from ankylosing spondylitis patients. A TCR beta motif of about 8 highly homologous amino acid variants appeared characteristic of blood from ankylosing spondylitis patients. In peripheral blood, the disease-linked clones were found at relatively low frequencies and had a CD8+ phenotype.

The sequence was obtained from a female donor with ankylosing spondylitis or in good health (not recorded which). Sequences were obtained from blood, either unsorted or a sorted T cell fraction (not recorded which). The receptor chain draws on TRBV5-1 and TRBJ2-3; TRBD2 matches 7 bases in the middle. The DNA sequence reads TGCGCCAGCAGATCGGGCGGGGGTGTGTCAGATACGCAGTATTTT. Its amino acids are CASRSGGGVSDTQYF.